These T cell receptor beta chains were read from a single sample in a study of T cell repertoires in cytomegalovirus infection. TCRdb recomputed calls from the reads with MiXCR, one row per CDR3 protein. The sample yields about 76,000 distinct CDR3 sequences, roughly 3.5% seen once. The specimen was PBMCs. These receptors came from a human donor in good health (CMV status not recorded). Some clones in this sample may be carry-over from other donors' samples. Both conserved end residues are part of each CDR3. The D gene is left open where the match is weak. The size of a clone is reported for some rows only, either as once, few or many, or as a class for expanded clones.

TRBV7-9,many,TRBD2,TRBJ2-3,TGTGCCAGCTGTCCTAGCGGGGGGTCAGATACGCAGTATTTT,CASCPSGGSDTQYF
TRBV5-4,many,TRBD2,TRBJ2-3,TGTGCCAGCAGCAGGGACTACTCCACAGATACGCAGTATTTT,CASSRDYSTDTQYF
TRBV14,many,TRBD2,TRBJ2-3,TGTGCCAGCAGCCGGGACTATCGCACAGATACGCAGTATTTT,CASSRDYRTDTQYF
TRBV28,many,.,TRBJ1-6,TGTGCCAGCTTAGGGACGGTGAGCTCCTATAATTCACCCCTCCACTTT,CASLGTVSSYNSPLHF
TRBV19,.,.,TRBJ1-3,TGTGCCAGCAGCGACAGTCCCTCTGGAAACACCATATATTTT,CASSDSPSGNTIYF
TRBV27,many,TRBD1,TRBJ1-2,TGTGCCAGCAGGGGAAAGGGACAGGCCTATTACACCTTC,CASRGKGQAYYTF
TRBV3-1,many,.,TRBJ1-2,TGTGCCAGCAGCCTCGAAAACTATGGCTACACCTTC,CASSLENYGYTF
TRBV10-3,many,.,TRBJ2-7,TGTGCCATCCAGGACGGACCCTACGAGCAGTACTTC,CAIQDGPYEQYF
TRBV11-2,many,.,TRBJ2-1,TGTGCCAGCAGCTTAGACCCCTGGATGGGCAATGAGCAGTTCTTC,CASSLDPWMGNEQFF
TRBV19,many,TRBD1,TRBJ2-7,TGTGCCAGTAGTAGTCAGTCGTCAGGGACAGGGAAAACCTACGAGCAGTACTTC,CASSSQSSGTGKTYEQYF
TRBV5-4,many,.,TRBJ2-7,TGTGCCAGCAGCTTGGCGTCAGGCCGCTACGAGCAGTACTTC,CASSLASGRYEQYF
TRBV6-1,many,.,TRBJ1-1,TGTGCCAGCAGTCCTTCCCAAAGCGTGGGCACTGAAGCTTTCTTT,CASSPSQSVGTEAFF
TRBV7-6,many,TRBD2,TRBJ2-7,TGTGCCAGCAGCTTAGCGTGGGGACTAGTCGGCAACGAGCAGTACTTC,CASSLAWGLVGNEQYF
TRBV19,many,.,TRBJ1-1,TGTGCCAGTACTTACATGAACACTGAAGCTTTCTTT,CASTYMNTEAFF
TRBV6-2/TRBV6-3,many,TRBD1,TRBJ2-7,TGTGCCAGCAGTTATTTCGGACAGGGCCACGAGCAGTACTTC,CASSYFGQGHEQYF
TRBV6-2/TRBV6-3,many,.,TRBJ1-1,TGTGCCAGCAGTTCCATTGTCGCGGCTTATGAAGCTTTCTTT,CASSSIVAAYEAFF
TRBV28,.,.,TRBJ1-2,TGTGCCAGCAGTTTAGTATGGGGGGATGGCTACACCTTC,CASSLVWGDGYTF
TRBV7-2,many,.,TRBJ1-2,TGTGCCAGCAGCTTAGCTCCCAGGACCCCTCATGGCTACACCTTC,CASSLAPRTPHGYTF
TRBV6-5,many,.,TRBJ1-3,TGTGCCAGCGACAGCCTCCATTCCTCTGGAAACACCATATATTTT,CASDSLHSSGNTIYF
TRBV6-2/TRBV6-3,many,.,TRBJ2-7,TGTGCCAGCAGTTACAGCTCCTACGAGCAGTACTTC,CASSYSSYEQYF
TRBV4-1,.,.,TRBJ2-5,TGCGCCAGCAGCTCCCCCGGGACACCCCACCAGGAGACCCAGTACTTC,CASSSPGTPHQETQYF
TRBV4-3,many,TRBD2,TRBJ2-7,TGCGCCAGCAGCCGGAAGCGGGGGTCCCCCTACGAGCAGTACTTC,CASSRKRGSPYEQYF
TRBV7-2,many,.,TRBJ2-7,TGTGCCAGCACCCCCTCAACCAGGGAAGGCGAGCAGTACTTC,CASTPSTREGEQYF